The 29 T cell receptor beta chains reported below all come from one sample, sequenced in a study of beta chain features in type 1 diabetes. The investigators reverse transcribed all of the isolated RNA, so they sequenced expressed TCRB transcripts. The method was immunoSEQ multiplex PCR; TCRdb's version includes in-frame clones alone and lacks a portion of them. The table shows 900,000 or so clones, with 15% to 20% occurring only once. The sequencing sample was made of naive CD4+ T cells from blood. These receptors all stem from a woman between 18 and 30 years old in good health.

The chain combines TRBV4-2 with TRBJ2-6; the D is unclear. Trimming took 6 bases from V and 2 from J, leaving 8 bases between them. Germline assignment: CDR1 LGHNA and CDR2 YNFKEQ. The CDR3 runs to 14 residues. Here the CDR3 reads CASRGLPGANVLTF. CDR3 nucleotide sequence: TGTGCCAGCAGAGGGCTCCCTGGGGCCAACGTCCTGACTTTC.

The chain is built from TRBV4-2 and TRBJ2-1, with a tentative D call TRBD1 (5 bases). The length of the CDR3 is 16 residues. V lost 1 base and J 0 bases, leaving 10 bases between the germline ends. Germline values: CDR1 LGHNA, CDR2 YNFKEQ. CDR3 sequence: CASSQAGQSSYNEQFF. The CDR3 coding sequence is TGTGCCAGCAGCCAAGCAGGGCAGAGCTCCTACAATGAGCAGTTCTTC.

The chain recombines TRBV6-1 with TRBJ2-2; D is perhaps TRBD1 or TRBD2 (5 bases each). V lost 6 bases to trimming and J lost 3 bases, with 11 bases between them. This CDR3 region has 14 residues. The germline CDR1 and CDR2 sequences are MNHNS and SASEGT. The CDR3 sequence is CASSRGPDTGELFF. The CDR3 DNA reads TGTGCCAGCAGCCGGGGACCCGACACCGGGGAGCTGTTTTTT.

On this clone itself: Other DNA sequences within the sample encode an identical CDR3. This sequence joins TRBV14 and TRBJ2-3, with D uncertain. Trimming pared 3 bases from V and 1 base from J, leaving 5 bases between. Germline V gene sequence: CDR1 SGHDN, CDR2 FVKESK. This CDR3 comprises 13 residues. In nucleotides, the CDR3 is TGTGCCAGCAGCCACCCGGGCACAGATACGCAGTATTTT. Translation: CASSHPGTDTQYF.

The rearrangement links TRBV7-2 to TRBJ1-3, with D maybe TRBD1 (5 bases). CDR1 SGHTA and CDR2 FQGNSA come from the germline V gene. The CDR3 consists of 14 residues. Trimming took 0 bases from V and 5 from J, leaving 8 bases between them. The CDR3, as DNA: TGTGCCAGCAGCTTAGCCAGGGCTCGAAACACCATATATTTT. This encodes CASSLARARNTIYF.

V usage is TRBV4-1 and J usage is TRBJ2-3; 10 nucleotides agree with TRBD2. The length of the CDR3 is 18 residues. CDR1 is MGHRA, CDR2 YSYEKL, per germline. After removal of 3 bases from V and 2 bases from J, the junction contained 11 bases not matched to a gene. The CDR3 region is CASSQEAGLAEITDTQYF. The CDR3 DNA follows: TGCGCCAGCAGCCAGGAGGCCGGACTAGCGGAGATCACAGATACGCAGTATTTT.

The chain has TRBV27 and TRBJ1-5; TRBD1 matches 9 bases. The CDR3 has 15 residues. J was trimmed by 7 bases and V by 4 bases; bases with no gene match: 8. In germline, CDR1 is MNHEY, CDR2 SMNVEV (reference sequence). Written as DNA, the CDR3 is TGTGCCAGCAGTTCCGAACAGGGGGCTGGACAGCCCCAGCATTTT. It is translated as CASSSEQGAGQPQHF.

This clone was counted only a few times. The chain uses TRBV7-9 and TRBJ2-7, with D perhaps matching TRBD1 or TRBD2 (6 bases each). Trimming cost V 8 bases and J 7 bases, with 21 bases left between them. Germline lookup yields CDR1 SEHNR and CDR2 FQNEAQ (reference sequence). There are 14 residues in the CDR3. CDR3 coding DNA: TGTGCCAGCCTAGGGGGGTCCACAGGTAAAGAGCAGTACTTC. Protein sequence: CASLGGSTGKEQYF.

This chain connects TRBV19 to TRBJ2-7; 9 positions match TRBD1. V shed 9 bases and J 6 bases; nucleotides not matched to a gene: 9. Germline V gene sequence: CDR1 LNHDA, CDR2 SQIVND (reference sequence). The CDR3 sequence is 13 residues long. The CDR3 DNA sequence: TGTGCCAGCTGGGACAGGGATGTGGGCGAGCAGTACTTC. This encodes CASWDRDVGEQYF.

There are a few counts of this clone. This chain links TRBV27 with TRBJ1-1; maybe TRBD1 (5 bases). Trimming took 7 bases from V and 3 from J, leaving 18 bases between them. Germline CDR1 and CDR2: MNHEY and SMNVEV (reference sequence). The CDR3 runs to 15 residues. CDR3 residues: CASTLSGGTHTEAFF. The CDR3 DNA is TGTGCCAGCACCCTATCCGGGGGGACGCACACTGAAGCTTTCTTT.

V and J are TRBV27 and TRBJ2-5, with a possible D match to TRBD1 (6 bases). The ends were cut back, 5 bases at V and 1 base at J, with 11 bases in the middle. In germline, CDR1 is MNHEY, CDR2 SMNVEV (reference sequence). CDR3 size: 14 residues. The CDR3 DNA reads as TGTGCCAGCAGTATACGACAGGCCCAAGAGACCCAGTACTTC. Encoded protein: CASSIRQAQETQYF.

The V gene is TRBV11-2, the J gene TRBJ1-1; weak D call: TRBD1 (6 bases). The CDR3 covers 17 residues. The V end was cut by 2 bases, the J end by 1 base, with 17 bases between. Germline V CDR1 and CDR2: SGHAT, FQNNGV. The CDR3 DNA reads TGTGCCAGCAGCTTAAGATTCGGGGGGCAGGAGAACACTGAAGCTTTCTTT. Protein: CASSLRFGGQENTEAFF.

Only a few counts were recorded for this clone. DNA of the CDR3: TGTGCCAGCAGTTCGGGCCCGGATGACGAGCAGTACTTC. Its protein product is CASSSGPDDEQYF. The V and J genes are TRBV6-8 and TRBJ2-7; D is unresolved. Looked up from germline, CDR1 is MNHGY and CDR2 is SAAAGT. The CDR3 has 13 amino acids. Trimming removed 4 bases from V and 5 bases from J, with 12 bases in between.

This clone has more than one count but fewer than ten. The J gene is TRBJ1-5, the V gene TRBV10-3; the D is unclear. The CDR3 is 13 residues long. Trimming took 11 bases from V and 5 from J, leaving 16 bases between them. Germline CDR1 is ENHRY and CDR2 is SYGVKD. CDR3 amino acids: CAVSPRLDQPQHF. The CDR3 DNA follows: TGTGCCGTATCCCCCCGCCTTGATCAGCCCCAGCATTTT.

This clone was observed a handful of times. V gene TRBV15 combines with J gene TRBJ1-5, with unresolved D. Between the trimmed V and J ends, which lost 4 bases and 3 bases, there was a span of 16 bases. The CDR3 loop spans 16 amino acids. Germline CDR1 and CDR2: LNHNV and YYDKDF (reference sequence). Written as DNA, the CDR3 is TGTGCCACCAGCAACAACCTGATGCGATTCAATCAGCCCCAGCATTTT. This codes for CATSNNLMRFNQPQHF.

This clone came up a few times. The gene calls are TRBV2 and TRBJ1-1, with 7 positions matching TRBD1. Germline V gene data show CDR1 as SNHLY and CDR2 as FYNNEI. The CDR3 is made up of 15 amino acids. J gave up 2 bases and V 4 bases, and 7 bases lay outside the gene matches. DNA for the CDR3: TGTGCCAGCAGTGTTCAGGGGGTGGGCAACACTGAAGCTTTCTTT. Protein product: CASSVQGVGNTEAFF.

This clone was seen only a few times. The gene calls are TRBV29-1 and TRBJ2-3, with 9 positions matching TRBD1. CDR3 length: 14 amino acids. Germline CDR1 and CDR2: SQVTM and ANQGSEA. The V segment lost 6 bases and the J segment 3 bases; nucleotides outside the gene matches: 7. CDR3 DNA sequence: TGCAGCGTGGGGGACAGGGTTGAGACAGATACGCAGTATTTT. It yields the protein CSVGDRVETDTQYF.

The chain is built from TRBV2 and TRBJ2-3, with unresolved D. This CDR3 has 13 amino acids. Per the germline V gene, CDR1 is SNHLY and CDR2 is FYNNEI. V lost 2 bases, J lost 7 bases, and 10 bases lay in between. In DNA form, the CDR3 reads TGTGCCAGCAGTGAAAGTAGCATGAATACGCAGTATTTT. This gives the protein CASSESSMNTQYF. The complete variable domain, with remaining parts taken from reference TRBV2 and TRBJ2-3, reads EPEVTQTPSHQVTQMGQEVILRCVPISNHLYFYWYRQILGQKVEFLVSFYNNEISEKSEIFDDQFSVERPDGSNFTLKIRSTKLEDSAMYFCASSESSMNTQYFGPGTRLTVL.

The rearrangement links TRBV5-1 to TRBJ2-1; TRBD2 might be the D (5 bases). Germline lookup yields CDR1 SGHRS and CDR2 YFSETQ. This CDR3 has 17 amino acids. V was cut by 4 bases and J by 6 bases, with 23 bases left in between. CDR3 sequence (DNA): TGCGCCAGCAGCAGAGTATGGAGGTTAAGCCTGGGCAATGAGCAGTTCTTC. Amino acids: CASSRVWRLSLGNEQFF.

The chain couples TRBV11-2 to TRBJ2-2, with D uncertain. CDR1 and CDR2 from the germline V gene are SGHAT and FQNNGV. Trimming left V 2 bases short and J 1 base short, with 11 bases between. The CDR3 covers 16 residues. In DNA, the CDR3 is TGTGCCAGCAGCTTATGGCGTAGTAAGAACACCGGGGAGCTGTTTTTT. It encodes CASSLWRSKNTGELFF.

This clone was counted between two and nine times. As DNA, the CDR3 is TGTGCCAGCAGTTTGGCCCCTAGCTTTTACAATGAGCAGTTCTTC. Residues: CASSLAPSFYNEQFF. The V and J genes are TRBV28 and TRBJ2-1; perhaps TRBD2 as D (5 bases). The CDR3 has 15 residues. V was shortened by 3 bases and J by 4 bases, with 13 bases between the two germline ends. The germline gives CDR1 MDHEN, CDR2 SYDVKM.

On this clone itself: Within the sample, other DNA sequences also encode this same CDR3. The V call is TRBV27, the J call TRBJ2-2; TRBD1 agrees at 7 bases. V lost 6 bases to trimming and J lost 0 bases; unmatched junction nucleotides: 4. Germline CDR1 is MNHEY and CDR2 is SMNVEV (reference sequence). CDR3 length: 15 amino acids. CDR3: CASRPGQTNTGELFF. The CDR3 coding sequence is TGTGCCAGCAGACCGGGACAGACGAACACCGGGGAGCTGTTTTTT.

The chain links TRBV6-5 to TRBJ1-2; D is ambiguous. Germline V gene sequence: CDR1 MNHEY, CDR2 SVGAGI. The CDR3 is 13 amino acids. V was clipped by 4 bases and J by 8 bases, with 14 bases between them. This CDR3 reads CASSFIQEWGYTF. Written as DNA, the CDR3 is TGTGCCAGCAGTTTTATACAAGAGTGGGGCTACACCTTC.

A remark on this clone: This CDR3 is also generated by other DNA sequences in the sample. The chain links TRBV27 to TRBJ2-2, with D unresolved. The ends were cut back, 1 base at V and 4 bases at J, with 4 bases in the middle. The CDR3 length is 13 residues. The germline CDR1 and CDR2 sequences are MNHEY and SMNVEV (reference sequence). CDR3 DNA sequence: TGTGCCAGCAGTTTATGGGGCACCGGGGAGCTGTTTTTT. This sequence encodes CASSLWGTGELFF.

This clone was counted only a few times. This CDR3 reads CASSLAWTGGNEQFF. The CDR3 DNA reads as TGCGCCAGCAGCTTGGCCTGGACAGGAGGGAATGAGCAGTTCTTC. The rearrangement links TRBV5-1 to TRBJ2-1; D is possibly TRBD1 (7 bases). V lost 0 bases and J 7 bases, leaving 14 bases between the germline ends. CDR3 length: 15 amino acids. The germline V gene encodes CDR1 SGHRS and CDR2 YFSETQ.

To note about this clone: The sample carries other DNA sequences with the same CDR3. This chain joins TRBV28 and TRBJ2-7; D gene ambiguous. CDR3 size: 11 residues. Germline V gene sequence: CDR1 MDHEN, CDR2 SYDVKM. The V end lost 9 bases, the J end lost 0 bases, and 6 bases lay between the germline ends. CDR3: CASGPSYEQYF. As DNA, the CDR3 is TGTGCCAGTGGACCCTCCTACGAGCAGTACTTC.

This chain uses TRBV9 with TRBJ2-5; D call uncertain. The V end lost 0 bases, the J end lost 5 bases, and 11 bases lay between the germline ends. The CDR3 contains 14 residues. Germline V gene lookup returns CDR1 SGDLS and CDR2 YYNGEE. The CDR3: CASSVDGFTETQYF. DNA for the CDR3: TGTGCCAGCAGCGTAGATGGGTTTACGGAGACCCAGTACTTC.

The V and J genes are TRBV2 and TRBJ1-5; D might be TRBD1 (5 bases). Trimming shortened V by 1 base and J by 0 bases, and 7 bases separated the two germline ends. The CDR3 totals 15 residues. Germline V gene data show CDR1 as SNHLY and CDR2 as FYNNEI. The CDR3 DNA sequence: TGTGCCAGCAGTGAAGAAGGGGTTAGCAATCAGCCCCAGCATTTT. Translating gives CASSEEGVSNQPQHF. Full variable domain (remainder filled in from reference TRBV2 and TRBJ1-5): EPEVTQTPSHQVTQMGQEVILRCVPISNHLYFYWYRQILGQKVEFLVSFYNNEISEKSEIFDDQFSVERPDGSNFTLKIRSTKLEDSAMYFCASSEEGVSNQPQHFGDGTRLSIL.

The chain is built from TRBV18 and TRBJ2-2; a weak D match, TRBD1 (5 bases). The germline gives CDR1 KGHSH, CDR2 LQKENI. Deletions cut 3 bases from V and 7 bases from J, with 6 bases between. This CDR3 has 12 residues. The CDR3 loop is CASSPGHGELFF. In DNA, the CDR3 is TGTGCCAGCTCACCGGGGCACGGGGAGCTGTTTTTT.